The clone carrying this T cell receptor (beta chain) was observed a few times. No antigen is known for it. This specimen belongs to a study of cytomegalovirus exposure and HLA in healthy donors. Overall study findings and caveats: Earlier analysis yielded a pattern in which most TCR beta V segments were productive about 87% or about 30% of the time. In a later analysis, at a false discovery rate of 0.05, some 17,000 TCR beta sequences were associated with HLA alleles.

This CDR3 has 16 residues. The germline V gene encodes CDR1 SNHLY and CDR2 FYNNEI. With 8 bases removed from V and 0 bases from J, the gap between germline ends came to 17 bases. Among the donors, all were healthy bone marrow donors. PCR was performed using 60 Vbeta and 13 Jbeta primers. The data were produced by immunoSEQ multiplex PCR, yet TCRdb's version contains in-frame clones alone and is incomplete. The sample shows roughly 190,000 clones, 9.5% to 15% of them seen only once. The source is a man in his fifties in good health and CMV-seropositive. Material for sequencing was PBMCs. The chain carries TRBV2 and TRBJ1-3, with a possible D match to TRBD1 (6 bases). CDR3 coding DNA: TGTGCCAGCTCTTCGGACAGCCGACTCTCTGGAAACACCATATATTTT. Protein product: CASSSDSRLSGNTIYF. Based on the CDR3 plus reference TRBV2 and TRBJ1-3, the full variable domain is EPEVTQTPSHQVTQMGQEVILRCVPISNHLYFYWYRQILGQKVEFLVSFYNNEISEKSEIFDDQFSVERPDGSNFTLKIRSTKLEDSAMYFCASSSDSRLSGNTIYFGEGSWLTVV.